This T cell receptor beta chain stems from a study of radiation and T cells in renal cell carcinoma. Trimming pared 1 base from V and 4 bases from J, leaving 10 bases between. CDR1 SGHTA and CDR2 FQGNSA come from the germline V gene. CDR3 length equals 15 residues. Study observations and caveats: From baseline, blood top tumor clonotypes peaked at 2 weeks post-radiation.

The data were produced by immunoSEQ multiplex PCR, yet TCRdb's version contains in-frame clones alone and is incomplete. This sample carries about 150,000 clones, approximately 86% of them seen once, and the ten largest clones take around 17%. Points on this clone: No antigen is known for it.

The time point denotes: blood 4 weeks post-SBRT, at nephrectomy. The sample's treatment: 15 Gy SBRT to primary tumor, nephrectomy 4 weeks later. Nephrectomy followed 15 Gy stereotactic body radiation by 4 weeks. The sequence came from a woman aged 45-65 years with renal cell carcinoma. The sample in question was blood, obtained from a patient whose treatment included radiotherapy and nephrectomy. This chain connects TRBV7-2 to TRBJ2-2, with D uncertain. CDR3 sequence (DNA): TGTGCCAGCAGCTTAGTTAGTTTGCTCACCGGGGAGCTGTTTTTT. Its protein product is CASSLVSLLTGELFF.